The clone carrying this T cell receptor beta chain was seen only once. The antigen is unknown. This sample is part of a study of cytomegalovirus exposure and HLA in healthy donors. This PCR relied on a set of 60 Vbeta primers and 13 Jbeta primers. This table comes from immunoSEQ multiplex PCR, and its TCRdb copy is limited to in-frame clones, with some not included. The repertoire holds 90,000 to 130,000 clones, with just over 75% as singletons. Germline CDR1 is MDHEN and CDR2 is SYDVKM. The CDR3 is 14 amino acids. V lost 6 bases to trimming and J lost 4 bases, with 12 bases between them. Notes on the study in general: Immune exposure information comprised only CMV serostatus. Analyzed later, association rates of TCRs varied across HLA loci, with DRB1 most and HLA-C fewest. The classifier was said to identify cytomegalovirus status with high specificity and sensitivity.

This chain uses TRBV28 with TRBJ2-2, with a tentative D call TRBD2 (6 bases). This sequence was found in a man under 40 in good health and CMV-seropositive. Source material: PBMCs. The CDR3 DNA reads as TGTGCCAGCAGGGGAGGCGGGACCACCGGGGAGCTGTTTTTT. Translating gives CASRGGGTTGELFF.